The 24 T cell receptor beta chains listed next were all sequenced from one sample in a study of shared clonotypes between healthy human individuals. Measured with immunoSEQ multiplex PCR; TCRdb has only the in-frame clones, and not every one. The repertoire includes roughly 1,100,000 clones, approximately 72% of them detected once, and 1.4% sits in the top ten. Sequencing was performed on memory CD4+ T cells sorted from blood. As for subset: CD45RA-negative fraction. All receptors come from a man younger than 35 in good health.

V is TRBV7-2 and J is TRBJ2-7; D is ambiguous. V shed 2 bases and J shed 7 bases, with 6 bases lying between them. The germline gives CDR1 SGHTA, CDR2 FQGNSA. The CDR3 contains 11 residues. The CDR3 DNA follows: TGTGCCAGCAGCTTAAAATCAGAGCAGTACTTC. Protein: CASSLKSEQYF.

V gene TRBV29-1 combines with J gene TRBJ1-4; D unclear. Trimming removed 0 bases from V and 10 bases from J, with 15 bases in between. This CDR3 is built from 14 residues. CDR1 SQVTM and CDR2 ANQGSEA come from the germline V gene. CDR3 nucleotides: TGCAGCGTTGAAGATGGGAGTTATGGCGGAAAACTGTTTTTT. Translating gives CSVEDGSYGGKLFF.

Concerning this clone itself: The identical CDR3 is also encoded by other nucleotide sequences in the sample. The chain links TRBV6-6 to TRBJ2-7, with D unresolved. The V gene lost 6 bases and the J gene lost 2 bases, with 5 bases spanning the gap. The CDR3 extends over 11 amino acids. Germline V gives CDR1 MNHNY, CDR2 SVGAGI (reference sequence). DNA of the CDR3: TGTGCCAGCAGCTATACCTACGAGCAGTACTTC. Amino acids: CASSYTYEQYF.

In DNA, the CDR3 is TGTGCCAGCAGCGGAGGAGACAGGAGGGGGGAAAAACTGTTTTTT. Encoded protein: CASSGGDRRGEKLFF. This sequence joins TRBV9 and TRBJ1-4; tentative D call: TRBD1 (6 bases). Between the trimmed V and J ends, which lost 3 bases and 8 bases, there was a span of 17 bases. Germline CDR1 SGDLS, CDR2 YYNGEE. This CDR3 comprises 15 residues.

CDR3 sequence (DNA): TGTGCCAGCAGCCTAGACATGCTCTACGAGCAGTACTTC. Its translation is CASSLDMLYEQYF. This chain joins TRBV5-4 and TRBJ2-7, with unresolved D. Germline CDR1 and CDR2: SGHNT and YYREEE (reference sequence). The CDR3 is 13 residues long. Trimming took off 4 bases at V and 3 bases at J, with 11 bases between the two ends.

The V call is TRBV6-5, the J call TRBJ1-2; D ambiguous. There are 15 residues in the CDR3. CDR1 MNHEY and CDR2 SVGAGI come from the germline V gene. Trimming cost V 6 bases and J 4 bases, with 18 bases left between them. Here the CDR3 DNA reads TGTGCCAGCAGCCGAGGGCAGATGAGCATCTATGGCTACACCTTC. Its protein product is CASSRGQMSIYGYTF.

The chain recombines TRBV30 with TRBJ1-6; 7 bases map to TRBD1. The CDR3 has 13 residues. CDR1 and CDR2 from the germline V gene are GTSNPN and SVGIG (reference sequence). J lost 7 bases, V lost 4 bases, and 4 bases had no gene match. CDR3 protein: CAWMGTANSPLHF. The CDR3 DNA is TGTGCCTGGATGGGGACAGCCAATTCACCCCTCCACTTT.

The CDR3 here is CASSLRLAGGNTDTQYF. CDR3 nucleotide sequence: TGTGCCAGCAGCTTAAGACTAGCGGGAGGGAACACAGATACGCAGTATTTT. The chain combines TRBV7-8 with TRBJ2-3; 14 bases are a match to TRBD2. This CDR3 has 17 residues. J was trimmed by 2 bases and V by 2 bases; bases with no gene match: 3. CDR1 is SGHVS and CDR2 is FQNEAQ in the germline V gene.

This sequence joins TRBV5-1 and TRBJ1-4; 8 bases are shared with TRBD1. CDR3 length: 14 residues. V trimming: 4 bases; J trimming: 6 bases; junction bases outside the gene matches: 5. Germline V CDR1 and CDR2: SGHRS, YFSETQ. The chain's CDR3 is CASSPGQGDEKLFF. The CDR3 DNA is TGCGCCAGCAGCCCCGGACAGGGAGATGAAAAACTGTTTTTT.

The V and J genes are TRBV15 and TRBJ2-5; 7 bases map to TRBD1. Per the germline V gene, CDR1 is LNHNV and CDR2 is YYDKDF (reference sequence). The CDR3 runs 13 residues. V was pared by 5 bases and J by 2 bases, with 2 bases of the junction left unmatched. The CDR3 DNA reads TGTGCCACCAGCGGGGGACAGCAAGAGACCCAGTACTTC. Protein product: CATSGGQQETQYF.

This clone occurred a few times. The V gene is TRBV5-8, the J gene TRBJ2-7; D is uncertain. From germline, CDR1 is SGHTS and CDR2 YDEGEE. Between the trimmed V and J ends, which lost 4 bases and 4 bases, there was a span of 15 bases. The CDR3 sequence is 14 residues long. DNA of the CDR3: TGTGCCAGCAGCCGCTCCCAAACTGGATACGAGCAGTACTTC. Amino acids: CASSRSQTGYEQYF.

This clone was seen a few times. The J gene is TRBJ2-1, the V gene TRBV2; D remains unclear. Germline loops: CDR1 SNHLY, CDR2 FYNNEI. This CDR3 contains 14 residues. Trimming stripped 3 bases from V and 6 bases from J, with 12 bases between. DNA for the CDR3: TGTGCCAGCAGTGACTCGGCCATCTTCAATGAGCAGTTCTTC. This sequence encodes CASSDSAIFNEQFF.

This clone was recorded once. The V call is TRBV2, the J call TRBJ2-2; no reliable D call. The CDR3 is made up of 15 amino acids. Trimming took off 5 bases at V and 0 bases at J, with 10 bases between the two ends. From germline, CDR1 is SNHLY and CDR2 FYNNEI. CDR3 region: CASSLRQANTGELFF. CDR3 in DNA: TGTGCCAGCAGTTTACGGCAGGCGAACACCGGGGAGCTGTTTTTT.

V usage is TRBV28 and J usage is TRBJ2-3; perhaps D is TRBD1 or TRBD2 (6 bases each). CDR3 length: 15 residues. Germline CDR1 and CDR2: MDHEN and SYDVKM. V shed 8 bases and J shed 6 bases, with 21 bases lying between them. The CDR3 loop reads CASPPPPGGQDTQYF. The CDR3 coding sequence is TGTGCCAGCCCACCACCCCCCGGGGGCCAGGATACGCAGTATTTT.

This chain uses TRBV19 with TRBJ1-2, with D possibly matching TRBD1 (5 bases). Trimming stripped 5 bases from V and 1 base from J, with 8 bases between. The V gene's germline CDR1 is LNHDA and CDR2 SQIVND (reference sequence). The CDR3 is 13 amino acids. CDR3 bases: TGTGCCAGTAGTTCGGGGCTTAACTATGGCTACACCTTC. Amino acids: CASSSGLNYGYTF.

CDR3 sequence reads: CAISEQSGPYEQYF. For the CDR3, the DNA is TGTGCCATCAGTGAGCAGTCAGGACCTTACGAGCAGTACTTC. The chain carries TRBV10-3 and TRBJ2-5; D unclear. Matching the DNA end better, TRBJ2-7 makes the J call doubtful. CDR3 length: 14 amino acids. Germline assignment: CDR1 ENHRY and CDR2 SYGVKD.

This clone was detected a few times. The genes are TRBV5-1 and TRBJ2-2, with a weak D call TRBD2 (6 bases). Trimming removed 0 bases at V and 4 bases at J, with 7 bases between. Germline V CDR1 and CDR2: SGHRS, YFSETQ. The CDR3 runs to 14 residues. CDR3 sequence (DNA): TGCGCCAGCAGCTTGGAGACTAGCACCGGGGAGCTGTTTTTT. Its protein product is CASSLETSTGELFF.

The chain joins TRBV7-9 to TRBJ2-1, with D perhaps being TRBD1 or TRBD2 (8 bases each). The CDR3 is 14 amino acids. Trimming shortened V by 0 bases and J by 9 bases, and 12 bases separated the two germline ends. CDR1 SEHNR and CDR2 FQNEAQ come from the germline V gene (reference sequence). In DNA, the CDR3 is TGTGCCAGCAGCTTAGCTAGCGGGACAGGTGAGCAGTTCTTC. Encoded protein: CASSLASGTGEQFF.

This clone was seen only a few times. CDR3 amino acids: CASSPRVRAYEQYF. In DNA, the CDR3 is TGTGCCAGCAGTCCTAGGGTCAGGGCCTACGAGCAGTACTTC. V and J are TRBV6-1 and TRBJ2-7; possibly TRBD1 for D (5 bases). This CDR3 is 14 amino acids long. From germline, CDR1 is MNHNS and CDR2 SASEGT. V gave up 5 bases and J gave up 2 bases, with 13 bases separating them.

This clone was picked up one time. J is TRBJ2-7 and V is TRBV7-2; 7 nucleotides agree with TRBD1. The germline V gene encodes CDR1 SGHTA and CDR2 FQGNSA. Germline trimming cut 8 bases from V and 3 bases from J; bases unmatched to any gene: 10. The CDR3 loop spans 14 amino acids. Here the CDR3 DNA reads TGTGCCAGCTCTCCCGGACAGGTTCTCTACGAGCAGTACTTC. Translating it yields CASSPGQVLYEQYF. The full variable domain, in which reference TRBV7-2 and TRBJ2-7 provide the parts outside the CDR3, is GAGVSQSPSNKVTEKGKDVELRCDPISGHTALYWYRQSLGQGLEFLIYFQGNSAPDKSGLPSDRFSAERTGGSVSTLTIQRTQQEDSAVYLCASSPGQVLYEQYFGPGTRLTVT.

The chain carries TRBV19 and TRBJ1-1, with D maybe TRBD1 (5 bases). Germline-derived CDR1 and CDR2 are LNHDA and SQIVND (reference sequence). The length of the CDR3 is 14 residues. The V and J ends lost 2 bases and 2 bases respectively, with 9 bases between them. The CDR3 region has the DNA TGTGCCAGTAGTATATCGACAGCAAACACTGAAGCTTTCTTT. Translated: CASSISTANTEAFF.

The chain carries TRBV7-9 and TRBJ1-5; 9 bases map to TRBD1. J was trimmed by 2 bases and V by 8 bases; bases with no gene match: 4. The CDR3 extends over 14 amino acids. Per the germline V gene, CDR1 is SEHNR and CDR2 is FQNEAQ (reference sequence). The chain's CDR3 is CASQGQGGNQPQHF. In DNA, the CDR3 is TGTGCCAGCCAGGGACAGGGAGGCAATCAGCCCCAGCATTTT.

The chain has TRBV6-5 and TRBJ1-6, with 7 bases that match TRBD1. The CDR3 length is 15 residues. J gave up 7 bases and V 4 bases, and 7 bases lay outside the gene matches. Germline V gene sequence: CDR1 MNHEY, CDR2 SVGAGI. CDR3 amino acids: CASSSDRAQNSPLHF. For the CDR3, the DNA is TGTGCCAGCAGTTCTGACAGGGCACAAAATTCACCCCTCCACTTT.

The chain combines TRBV2 with TRBJ1-5; D may be TRBD1 (6 bases). The CDR3 is made up of 15 amino acids. Germline CDR1 is SNHLY and CDR2 is FYNNEI. Trimming took off 5 bases at V and 0 bases at J, with 11 bases between the two ends. CDR3 sequence reads: CASSRDIISNQPQHF. The CDR3 DNA reads as TGTGCCAGCAGTAGGGACATAATTAGCAATCAGCCCCAGCATTTT.